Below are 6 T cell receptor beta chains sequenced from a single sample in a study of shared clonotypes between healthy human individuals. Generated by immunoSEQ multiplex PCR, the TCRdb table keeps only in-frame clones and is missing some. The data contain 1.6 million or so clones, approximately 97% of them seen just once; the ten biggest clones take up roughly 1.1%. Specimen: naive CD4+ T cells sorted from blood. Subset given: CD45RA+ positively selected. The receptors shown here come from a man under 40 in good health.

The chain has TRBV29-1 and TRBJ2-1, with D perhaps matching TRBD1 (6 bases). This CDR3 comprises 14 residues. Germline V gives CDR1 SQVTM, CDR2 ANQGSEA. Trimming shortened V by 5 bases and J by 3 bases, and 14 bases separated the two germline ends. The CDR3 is CSVITRDNYNEQFF. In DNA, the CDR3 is TGCAGCGTTATTACCCGGGACAACTACAATGAGCAGTTCTTC.

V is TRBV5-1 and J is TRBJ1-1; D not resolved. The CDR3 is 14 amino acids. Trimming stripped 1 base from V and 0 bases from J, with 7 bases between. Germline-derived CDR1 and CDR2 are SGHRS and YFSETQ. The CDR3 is CASSLRAVNTEAFF. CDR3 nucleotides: TGCGCCAGCAGCTTGAGGGCAGTGAACACTGAAGCTTTCTTT. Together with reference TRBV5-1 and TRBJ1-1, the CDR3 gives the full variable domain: KAGVTQTPRYLIKTRGQQVTLSCSPISGHRSVSWYQQTPGQGLQFLFEYFSETQRNKGNFPGRFSGRQFSNSRSEMNVSTLELGDSALYLCASSLRAVNTEAFFGQGTRLTVV.

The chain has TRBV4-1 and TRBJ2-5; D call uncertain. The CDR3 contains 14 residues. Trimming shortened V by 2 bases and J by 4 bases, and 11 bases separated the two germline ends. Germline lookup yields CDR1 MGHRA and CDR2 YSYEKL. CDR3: CASSQWRGTETQYF. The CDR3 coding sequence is TGCGCCAGCAGCCAATGGCGAGGAACAGAGACCCAGTACTTC.

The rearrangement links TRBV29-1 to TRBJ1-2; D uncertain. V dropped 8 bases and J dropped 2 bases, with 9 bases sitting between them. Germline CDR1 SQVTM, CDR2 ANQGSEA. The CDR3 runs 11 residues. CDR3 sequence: CSTLGNYGYTF. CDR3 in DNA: TGCAGCACCCTTGGAAACTATGGCTACACCTTC. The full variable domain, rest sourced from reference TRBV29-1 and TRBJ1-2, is SAVISQKPSRDICQRGTSLTIQCQVDSQVTMMFWYRQQPGQSLTLIATANQGSEATYESGFVIDKFPISRPNLTFSTLTVSNMSPEDSSIYLCSTLGNYGYTFGSGTRLTVV.

The CDR3 coding sequence is TGCGCCAGCAGCCCCCAGGGACTAGCGGGAGCCGGTCAGTTCTTC. Its translation is CASSPQGLAGAGQFF. The V and J genes are TRBV5-1 and TRBJ2-1; TRBD2 matches 14 bases. J lost 13 bases, V lost 4 bases, and 10 bases had no gene match. The CDR3 sequence is 15 residues long. CDR1 and CDR2 from the germline V gene are SGHRS and YFSETQ. The full variable domain, completed using reference TRBV5-1 and TRBJ2-1, is KAGVTQTPRYLIKTRGQQVTLSCSPISGHRSVSWYQQTPGQGLQFLFEYFSETQRNKGNFPGRFSGRQFSNSRSEMNVSTLELGDSALYLCASSPQGLAGAGQFFGPGTRLTVL.

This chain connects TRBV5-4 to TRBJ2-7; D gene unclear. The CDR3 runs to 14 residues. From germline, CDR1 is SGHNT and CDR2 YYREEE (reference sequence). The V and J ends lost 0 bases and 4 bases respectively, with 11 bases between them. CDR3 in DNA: TGTGCCAGCAGCTTGGCCCACGGTCGGTACGAGCAGTACTTC. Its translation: CASSLAHGRYEQYF.